The 29 T cell receptor beta chains listed next were all sequenced from one sample in a study of beta chain features in type 1 diabetes. Whole-study results and caveats: The study found moderately but significantly shorter TCRB CDR3s in all four CD4+ subsets of Type 1 diabetes patients.

Expressed TCRB transcripts were sequenced because the entire RNA isolate underwent reverse transcription. TCRdb keeps only in-frame clones here, not all; method: immunoSEQ multiplex PCR. This sample has about 160,000 clones, with around 8% found just once. No cognate antigen is known for these TCRs. The sample was central memory CD4+ T cells from blood. Source of these receptors: a woman aged 18-29 years with type 1 diabetes.

This clone has just a few counts. The chain is built from TRBV5-6 and TRBJ1-4; D remains ambiguous. CDR3 length: 13 residues. Trimming stripped 5 bases from V and 5 bases from J, with 10 bases between. CDR1 is SGHDT and CDR2 is YYEEEE in the germline V gene. CDR3: CASRNRLNEKLFF. The CDR3 region has the DNA TGTGCCAGCAGGAACAGATTAAATGAAAAACTGTTTTTT.

The table lists this clone with many counts. V gene TRBV11-2 combines with J gene TRBJ2-7; no reliable D call. The CDR3 sequence is 14 residues long. V shed 3 bases and J shed 4 bases, with 13 bases lying between them. In germline, CDR1 is SGHAT, CDR2 FQNNGV. The chain's CDR3 is CASSFGSDGYEQYF. The CDR3 region has the DNA TGTGCCAGCAGCTTCGGGTCCGACGGATACGAGCAGTACTTC.

This chain links TRBV7-2 with TRBJ2-5; weak D call: TRBD2 (5 bases). Germline loops: CDR1 SGHTA, CDR2 FQGNSA. CDR3 length equals 13 residues. Trimming took 1 base from V and 7 from J, leaving 10 bases between them. The DNA for the CDR3 is TGTGCCAGCAGCTTAGTAGGAAGCGGGACCCAGTACTTC. Its protein product is CASSLVGSGTQYF.

The chain combines TRBV6-5 with TRBJ1-2; TRBD1 agrees at 7 bases. Per germline, CDR1 MNHEY and CDR2 SVGAGI. Unmatched junction bases numbered 2, after V lost 5 bases and J lost 2 bases. The CDR3 loop spans 13 amino acids. Written as DNA, the CDR3 is TGTGCCAGCAGTCCGACAGGGAACTATGGCTACACCTTC. The encoded protein is CASSPTGNYGYTF.

A few counts support this clone. The V and J genes are TRBV18 and TRBJ1-1, with D maybe TRBD1 (5 bases). CDR3 length equals 14 residues. Germline assignment: CDR1 KGHSH and CDR2 LQKENI. With 3 bases removed from V and 0 bases from J, the gap between germline ends came to 8 bases. The DNA for the CDR3 is TGTGCCAGCTCACCGACAGTCATGAACACTGAAGCTTTCTTT. Protein product: CASSPTVMNTEAFF.

This clone was seen only a few times. The chain is built from TRBV7-9 and TRBJ1-1; D uncertain. Germline V gives CDR1 SEHNR, CDR2 FQNEAQ (reference sequence). CDR3 length: 13 amino acids. With 6 bases removed from V and 0 bases from J, the gap between germline ends came to 8 bases. The CDR3 DNA follows: TGTGCCAGCAGGCCTAATGTGAACACTGAAGCTTTCTTT. It encodes CASRPNVNTEAFF.

In this sample, this clone turned up a few times. The rearrangement joins TRBV18 to TRBJ2-1, with 9 bases matching TRBD1. J gave up 7 bases and V 6 bases, and 10 bases lay outside the gene matches. CDR3 length: 15 residues. Per the germline V gene, CDR1 is KGHSH and CDR2 is LQKENI. The CDR3 DNA reads TGTGCCAGCTCCCTACAACAGGGGGCTTTAAATGAGCAGTTCTTC. It codes for CASSLQQGALNEQFF.

This clone appeared a few times. The chain combines TRBV7-2 with TRBJ2-7; 7 positions agree with TRBD2. J was trimmed by 2 bases and V by 5 bases; bases with no gene match: 6. The CDR3 has 14 residues. Looked up from germline, CDR1 is SGHTA and CDR2 is FQGNSA. The CDR3: CASSPSSGPYEQYF. In DNA, the CDR3 is TGTGCCAGCAGCCCCTCTAGCGGACCCTACGAGCAGTACTTC.

The V and J genes are TRBV9 and TRBJ2-4; D is ambiguous. V lost 4 bases, J lost 1 base, and 12 bases lay in between. The CDR3 covers 15 residues. CDR1 SGDLS and CDR2 YYNGEE come from the germline V gene. CDR3 coding DNA: TGTGCCAGCAGCCCCCGACACCCGGCCAAAAACATTCAGTACTTC. It encodes CASSPRHPAKNIQYF.

CDR3 loop: CASSLEGRVSDTQYF. The CDR3 bases are TGCGCCAGCAGCTTGGAGGGCAGGGTTTCGGATACGCAGTATTTT. V usage is TRBV5-1 and J usage is TRBJ2-3; a weak D match, TRBD1 (5 bases). The germline gives CDR1 SGHRS, CDR2 YFSETQ. CDR3 length equals 15 residues. Trimming left V 0 bases short and J 6 bases short, with 14 bases between.

The chain has TRBV19 and TRBJ2-7; the D is unclear. Per germline, CDR1 LNHDA and CDR2 SQIVND (reference sequence). This CDR3 contains 14 residues. Trimming shortened V by 3 bases and J by 2 bases, and 11 bases separated the two germline ends. The CDR3 DNA reads as TGTGCCAGTAGTATCGCCCAATTAGCCTACGAGCAGTACTTC. Residues: CASSIAQLAYEQYF.

The rearrangement links TRBV20-1 to TRBJ1-1; D possibly corresponds to TRBD1 (6 bases). Germline V CDR1 and CDR2: DFQATT, SNEGSKA (reference sequence). The CDR3 contains 11 residues. The V end lost 5 bases, the J end lost 10 bases, and 14 bases lay between the germline ends. The CDR3: CSALRGWSAFF. CDR3 DNA: TGCAGTGCTCTAAGGGGGTGGTCAGCTTTCTTT.

This clone was found many times. The chain links TRBV7-9 to TRBJ1-1; unclear D gene. The germline V and J ends were trimmed by 4 bases and 6 bases, with 15 bases remaining between them. There are 14 residues in the CDR3. The germline CDR1 and CDR2 sequences are SEHNR and FQNEAQ (reference sequence). In nucleotides, the CDR3 is TGTGCCAGCAGCTACGACGCAGGATGGGCTGAAGCTTTCTTT. It yields the protein CASSYDAGWAEAFF.

V is TRBV29-1 and J is TRBJ2-7; 8 bases line up with TRBD1. V dropped 6 bases and J dropped 1; count of bases not matched to a gene: 5. The CDR3 is 13 residues long. CDR1 and CDR2 from the germline V gene are SQVTM and ANQGSEA. CDR3 nucleotides: TGCAGCGTCCCGGGACAGGCATCCTACGAGCAGTACTTC. Translated: CSVPGQASYEQYF.

This clone was counted only a few times. J is TRBJ1-1 and V is TRBV18, with TRBD1 matching over 7 bases. The CDR3 loop spans 13 amino acids. In germline, CDR1 is KGHSH, CDR2 LQKENI. The J segment lost 6 bases and the V segment lost 4 bases, leaving 5 bases of the junction unmatched. The CDR3 is CASSQGQRPEAFF. CDR3 nucleotide sequence: TGTGCCAGCTCACAGGGACAGCGTCCTGAAGCTTTCTTT.

The genes are TRBV29-1 and TRBJ1-1; D possibly corresponds to TRBD1 (5 bases). This CDR3 has 14 amino acids. Germline V gene lookup returns CDR1 SQVTM and CDR2 ANQGSEA. V gave up 5 bases and J gave up 4 bases, with 17 bases separating them. CDR3 DNA: TGCAGCGTTAATAGAGAAGTGGGGGGCACTGAAGCTTTCTTT. It codes for CSVNREVGGTEAFF.

The sample holds a few counts of this clone. The chain couples TRBV2 to TRBJ2-7; D perhaps matches TRBD2 (6 bases). V lost 4 bases and J 7 bases, leaving 11 bases between the germline ends. Germline loops: CDR1 SNHLY, CDR2 FYNNEI. The CDR3 runs to 12 residues. For the CDR3, the DNA is TGTGCCAGCAGTGTAGAACGGGGGGAGCAGTACTTC. It codes for CASSVERGEQYF. The complete variable domain, with remaining parts taken from reference TRBV2 and TRBJ2-7, reads EPEVTQTPSHQVTQMGQEVILRCVPISNHLYFYWYRQILGQKVEFLVSFYNNEISEKSEIFDDQFSVERPDGSNFTLKIRSTKLEDSAMYFCASSVERGEQYFGPGTRLTVT.

The chain couples TRBV28 to TRBJ2-7; D is possibly TRBD1 (8 bases). Germline CDR1 is MDHEN and CDR2 is SYDVKM. CDR3 length equals 14 residues. The V end lost 6 bases, the J end lost 3 bases, and 15 bases lay between the germline ends. CDR3: CASRTDREGYEQYF. The CDR3, as DNA: TGTGCCAGCAGGACGGACAGGGAGGGCTACGAGCAGTACTTC. The complete variable domain, with remaining parts taken from reference TRBV28 and TRBJ2-7, reads DVKVTQSSRYLVKRTGEKVFLECVQDMDHENMFWYRQDPGLGLRLIYFSYDVKMKEKGDIPEGYSVSREKKERFSLILESASTNQTSMYLCASRTDREGYEQYFGPGTRLTVT.

V is TRBV7-8 and J is TRBJ2-1; 7 bases fit TRBD2. Per germline, CDR1 SGHVS and CDR2 FQNEAQ. Trimming took 7 bases from V and 12 from J; bases not matched to a gene: 12. This CDR3 contains 13 residues. The CDR3 DNA is TGTGCCAGCACCCTCAGGCCCGGGGAGGGGCAGTTCTTC. Protein: CASTLRPGEGQFF.

This rearrangement joins TRBV4-1 to TRBJ2-5; weak D call: TRBD2 (6 bases). Looked up from germline, CDR1 is MGHRA and CDR2 is YSYEKL. The CDR3 contains 14 residues. V was clipped by 0 bases and J by 4 bases, with 9 bases between them. The DNA of the CDR3 is TGCGCCAGCAGCCAAGAGCTAGCGAGAGAGACCCAGTACTTC. Amino acids: CASSQELARETQYF.

This clone has more than one count but fewer than ten. The chain employs TRBV7-2 and TRBJ2-5; 8 positions agree with TRBD2. This CDR3 region has 13 residues. Germline V CDR1 and CDR2: SGHTA, FQGNSA. Here the CDR3 reads CAVREGGRETQYF. CDR3 DNA: TGTGCGGTCCGGGAGGGGGGGAGGGAGACCCAGTACTTC.

The chain is built from TRBV18 and TRBJ2-1, with TRBD2 matching 10 bases. J gave up 7 bases and V 3 bases, and 9 bases lay outside the gene matches. The germline CDR1 and CDR2 sequences are KGHSH and LQKENI. This CDR3 contains 16 residues. CDR3: CASSPPLAGLGNEQFF. Here the CDR3 DNA reads TGTGCCAGCTCACCCCCACTAGCGGGATTGGGTAATGAGCAGTTCTTC.

The J gene is TRBJ2-3, the V gene TRBV2, with 9 bases identical to TRBD2. Looked up from germline, CDR1 is SNHLY and CDR2 is FYNNEI. The ends lost 5 bases at V and 4 bases at J; junction bases unmatched: 10. The CDR3 runs to 16 residues. CDR3 DNA sequence: TGTGCCAGCAGTTTCCCTAGCGGGGAGGGGGCAGATACGCAGTATTTT. Translated: CASSFPSGEGADTQYF.

This clone has a handful of counts. The chain joins TRBV12-5 to TRBJ2-3, with TRBD2 matching over 8 bases. V lost 4 bases, J lost 4 bases, and 10 bases stayed unmatched. Germline CDR1 LGHNT, CDR2 FRNRAP. The CDR3 loop spans 16 amino acids. The CDR3 reads CASGSGIAGFSDTQYF. The CDR3 nucleotides are TGTGCTAGTGGTTCCGGTATAGCGGGGTTCTCAGATACGCAGTATTTT.

This clone was seen a few times. The CDR3 loop is CAWSGGQGETQYF. CDR3 nucleotide sequence: TGTGCCTGGAGCGGGGGACAGGGAGAGACCCAGTACTTC. The rearrangement joins TRBV30 to TRBJ2-5, with TRBD1 matching 9 bases. From germline, CDR1 is GTSNPN and CDR2 SVGIG (reference sequence). The CDR3 extends over 13 amino acids. V was clipped by 3 bases and J by 4 bases; unmatched bases: 3.

J is TRBJ1-5 and V is TRBV30; D is uncertain. CDR1 and CDR2 from the germline V gene are GTSNPN and SVGIG (reference sequence). The ends were cut back, 0 bases at V and 9 bases at J, with 15 bases in the middle. This CDR3 contains 14 residues. This CDR3 is CAWSVPGAQRPQHF. The CDR3 region has the DNA TGTGCCTGGAGTGTACCGGGTGCCCAGAGGCCCCAGCATTTT.

Worth noting for this clone: Other DNA sequences within the sample encode an identical CDR3. The chain recombines TRBV18 with TRBJ1-1; D possibly corresponds to TRBD1 (6 bases). Trimming shortened V by 6 bases and J by 1 base, and 12 bases separated the two germline ends. Germline loops: CDR1 KGHSH, CDR2 LQKENI. CDR3 length: 14 amino acids. The CDR3, as DNA: TGTGCCAGCTCCCGAGGACAGACGAACACTGAAGCTTTCTTT. It is translated as CASSRGQTNTEAFF. The full variable domain, rest sourced from reference TRBV18 and TRBJ1-1, is NAGVMQNPRHLVRRRGQEARLRCSPMKGHSHVYWYRQLPEEGLKFMVYLQKENIIDESGMPKERFSAEFPKEGPSILRIQQVVRGDSAAYFCASSRGQTNTEAFFGQGTRLTVV.

The chain has TRBV28 and TRBJ2-7; possibly TRBD1 for D (5 bases). The germline V gene encodes CDR1 MDHEN and CDR2 SYDVKM. The CDR3 totals 11 residues. Trimming removed 10 bases at V and 4 bases at J, with 11 bases between. CDR3 DNA sequence: TGTGCCACCCCTAGACAGTACGAGCAGTACTTC. It specifies CATPRQYEQYF.

The V and J genes are TRBV25-1 and TRBJ1-6, with D possibly matching TRBD1 (5 bases). CDR1 MGHDK and CDR2 SYGVNS come from the germline V gene. This CDR3 region has 15 residues. Trimming stripped 6 bases from V and 6 bases from J, with 15 bases between. The CDR3 sequence: CASRGPSGANSPLHF. For the CDR3, the DNA is TGTGCCAGCAGGGGGCCGAGTGGGGCTAATTCACCCCTCCACTTT.